The clone carrying this T cell receptor beta chain was seen a few times. This entry belongs to a study of blood T cells in healthy people across ages. Between the trimmed V and J ends, which lost 4 bases and 5 bases, there was a span of 13 bases. The CDR3 is made up of 14 amino acids. Germline V gene data show CDR1 as SGHKS and CDR2 as YYEKEE (reference sequence). A second PCR, run for roughly 7 to 11 cycles, used a sample-barcoded 5' primer plus a J-beta primer mix. In TCRdb, the 5' RACE reads were re-called with MiXCR into one record per CDR3 protein. This sample has about 1,500,000 distinct CDR3 sequences, with 28% found just once.

The sequence derives from a woman aged 25 to 45 in good health. This chain links TRBV5-5 with TRBJ2-1; D perhaps matches TRBD1 (6 bases). Sample: blood. The CDR3: CASSGDIGDNEQFF. CDR3 bases: TGTGCCAGCAGCGGGGACATTGGTGACAATGAGCAGTTCTTC.